This T cell receptor beta chain came from a study of a mutant IDH1 vaccine in newly diagnosed glioma. Study-level background: Onset of vaccination occurred 4-6 weeks following radiotherapy alone, or with temozolomide cycles.

The CDR3 is 16 residues long. CDR1 MNHEY and CDR2 SVGAGI come from the germline V gene. V shed 4 bases and J 0 bases; nucleotides not matched to a gene: 4. The sample's time point: week 47, end of study. With topical imiquimod, each dose of the vaccine consisted of 300 ug of mutant IDH1 20-mer peptide. Every donor had a new WHO grade 3 or 4 astrocytoma that was IDH1-mutant, with loss of nuclear ATRX. Produced via immunoSEQ multiplex PCR; TCRdb's table is partial and in-frame only. The table lists roughly 22,000 clones, about four fifths of them singletons. Regarding this clone: Its antigen is as yet unknown.

The chain links TRBV6-5 to TRBJ2-3; 10 positions match TRBD2. The sample consisted of PBMCs, taken from a glioma patient whose treatment included an IDH1 peptide vaccine. The sequence was collected from a man between 35 and 55 years old with glioma. Some clones in this sample may be carry-over from other donors' samples. CDR3 loop: CASSLAAGGSTDTQYF. Written as DNA, the CDR3 is TGTGCCAGCAGTTTAGCAGCGGGGGGGAGCACAGATACGCAGTATTTT.